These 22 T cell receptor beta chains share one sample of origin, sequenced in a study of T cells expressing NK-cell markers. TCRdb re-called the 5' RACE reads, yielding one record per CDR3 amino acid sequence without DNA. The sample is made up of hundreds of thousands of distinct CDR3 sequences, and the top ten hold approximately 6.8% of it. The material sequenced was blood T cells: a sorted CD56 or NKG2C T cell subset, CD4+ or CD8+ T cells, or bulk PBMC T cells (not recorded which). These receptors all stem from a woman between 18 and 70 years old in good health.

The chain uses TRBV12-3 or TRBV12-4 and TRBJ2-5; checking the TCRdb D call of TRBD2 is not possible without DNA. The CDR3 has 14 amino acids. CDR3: CASSIGGGEETQYF.

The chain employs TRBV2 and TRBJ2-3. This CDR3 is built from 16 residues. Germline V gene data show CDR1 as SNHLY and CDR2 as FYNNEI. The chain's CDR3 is CASSDLSTRRTDTQYF.

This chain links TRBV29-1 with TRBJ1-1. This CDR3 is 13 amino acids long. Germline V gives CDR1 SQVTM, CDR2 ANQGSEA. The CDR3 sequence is CSVEGIFKAEAFF.

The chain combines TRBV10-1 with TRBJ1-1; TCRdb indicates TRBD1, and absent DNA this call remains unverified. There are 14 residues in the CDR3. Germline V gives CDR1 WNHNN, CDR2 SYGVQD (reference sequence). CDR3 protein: CASSDSRDPRKAFF.

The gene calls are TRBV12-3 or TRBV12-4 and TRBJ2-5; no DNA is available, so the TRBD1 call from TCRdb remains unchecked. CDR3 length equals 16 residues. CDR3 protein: CASSSTGQGGRKTQYF.

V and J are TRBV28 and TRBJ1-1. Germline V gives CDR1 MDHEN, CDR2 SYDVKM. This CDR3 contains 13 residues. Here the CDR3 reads CASKEYLNTEAFF.

The chain's CDR3 is CSARGTSGDSYEQYF. The chain is built from TRBV20-1 and TRBJ2-7; TCRdb calls TRBD2, which cannot be checked without DNA. This CDR3 comprises 15 residues. Germline V CDR1 and CDR2: DFQATT, SNEGSKA (reference sequence).

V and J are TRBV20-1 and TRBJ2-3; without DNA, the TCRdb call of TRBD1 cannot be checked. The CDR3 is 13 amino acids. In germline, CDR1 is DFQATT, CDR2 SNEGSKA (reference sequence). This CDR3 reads CSAAPGGADTQYF.

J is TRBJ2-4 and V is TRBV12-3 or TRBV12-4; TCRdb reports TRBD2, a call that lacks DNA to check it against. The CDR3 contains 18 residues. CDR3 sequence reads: CASSYGTSGLLAKNIQYF.

CDR3 sequence reads: CSATRGQALAKNIQYF. The V call is TRBV20-1, the J call TRBJ2-4; without DNA, the TCRdb call of TRBD1 cannot be checked. Germline assignment: CDR1 DFQATT and CDR2 SNEGSKA (reference sequence). CDR3 size: 16 residues.

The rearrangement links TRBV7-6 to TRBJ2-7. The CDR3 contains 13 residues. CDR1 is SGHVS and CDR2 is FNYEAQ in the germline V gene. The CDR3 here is CASSLKSSYEQYF.

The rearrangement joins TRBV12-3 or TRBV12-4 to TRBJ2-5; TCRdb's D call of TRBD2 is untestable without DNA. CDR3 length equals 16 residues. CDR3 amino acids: CASSPLAGKGWETQYF.

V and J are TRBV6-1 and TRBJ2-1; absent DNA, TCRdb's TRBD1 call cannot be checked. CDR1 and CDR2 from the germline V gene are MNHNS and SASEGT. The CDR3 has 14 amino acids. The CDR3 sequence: CASPTGSPYNEQFF.

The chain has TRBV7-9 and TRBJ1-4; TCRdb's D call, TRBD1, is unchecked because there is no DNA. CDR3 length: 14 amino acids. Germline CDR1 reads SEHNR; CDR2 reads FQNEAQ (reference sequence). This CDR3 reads CASSLSREREKLFF.

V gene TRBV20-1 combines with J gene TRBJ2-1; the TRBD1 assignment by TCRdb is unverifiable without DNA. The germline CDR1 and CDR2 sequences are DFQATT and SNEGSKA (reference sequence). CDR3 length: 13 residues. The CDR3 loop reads CSAREDGDNEQFF.

The CDR3 reads CASSLGGEKQPQHF. The rearrangement uses TRBV12-3 or TRBV12-4 and TRBJ1-5. The CDR3 consists of 14 residues.

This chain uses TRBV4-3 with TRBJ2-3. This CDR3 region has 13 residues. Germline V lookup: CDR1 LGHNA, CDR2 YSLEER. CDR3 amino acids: CASSQYSVGTQYF.

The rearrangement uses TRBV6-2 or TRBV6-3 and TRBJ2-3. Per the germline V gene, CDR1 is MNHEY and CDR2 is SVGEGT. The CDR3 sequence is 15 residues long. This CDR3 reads CASSSLSRPTDTQYF.

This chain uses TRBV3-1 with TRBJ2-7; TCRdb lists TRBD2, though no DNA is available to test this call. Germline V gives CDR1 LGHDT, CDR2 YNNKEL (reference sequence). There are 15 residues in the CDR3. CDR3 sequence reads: CASSPQEGGSYEQYF.

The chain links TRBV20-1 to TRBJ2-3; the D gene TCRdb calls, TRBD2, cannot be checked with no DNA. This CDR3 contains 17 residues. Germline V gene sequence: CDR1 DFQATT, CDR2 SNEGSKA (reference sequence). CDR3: CSARVYEGLAGVDTQYF.

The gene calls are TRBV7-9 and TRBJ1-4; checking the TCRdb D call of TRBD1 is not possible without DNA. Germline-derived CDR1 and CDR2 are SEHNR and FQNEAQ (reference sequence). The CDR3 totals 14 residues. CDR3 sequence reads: CASSLLGANEKLFF.

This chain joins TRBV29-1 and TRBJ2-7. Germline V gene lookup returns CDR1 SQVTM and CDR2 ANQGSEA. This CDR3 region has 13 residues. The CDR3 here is CSVEGGISYEQYF.